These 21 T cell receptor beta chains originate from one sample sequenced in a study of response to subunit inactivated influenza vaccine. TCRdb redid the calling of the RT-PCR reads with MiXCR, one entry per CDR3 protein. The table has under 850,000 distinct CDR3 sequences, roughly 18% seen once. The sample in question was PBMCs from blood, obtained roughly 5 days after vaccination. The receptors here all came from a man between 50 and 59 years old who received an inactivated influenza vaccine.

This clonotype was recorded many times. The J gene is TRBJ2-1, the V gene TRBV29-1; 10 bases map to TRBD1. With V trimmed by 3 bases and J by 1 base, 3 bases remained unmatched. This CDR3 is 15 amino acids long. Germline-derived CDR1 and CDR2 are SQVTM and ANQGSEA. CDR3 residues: CSVDPGQGSYNEQFF. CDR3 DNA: TGCAGCGTTGATCCGGGACAGGGGTCCTACAATGAGCAGTTCTTC.

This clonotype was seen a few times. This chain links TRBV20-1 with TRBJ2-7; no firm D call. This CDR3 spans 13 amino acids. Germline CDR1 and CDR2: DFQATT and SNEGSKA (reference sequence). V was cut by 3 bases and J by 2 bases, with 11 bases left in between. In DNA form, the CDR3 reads TGCAGTGCTAGTACGCACCGTACCTACGAGCAGTACTTC. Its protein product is CSASTHRTYEQYF.

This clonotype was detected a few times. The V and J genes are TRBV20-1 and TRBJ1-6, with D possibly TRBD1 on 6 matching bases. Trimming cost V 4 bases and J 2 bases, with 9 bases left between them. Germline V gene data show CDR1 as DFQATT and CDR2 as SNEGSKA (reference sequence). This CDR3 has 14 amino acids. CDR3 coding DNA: TGCAGTGCTATACAGGGAACCTATAATTCACCCCTCCACTTT. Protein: CSAIQGTYNSPLHF.

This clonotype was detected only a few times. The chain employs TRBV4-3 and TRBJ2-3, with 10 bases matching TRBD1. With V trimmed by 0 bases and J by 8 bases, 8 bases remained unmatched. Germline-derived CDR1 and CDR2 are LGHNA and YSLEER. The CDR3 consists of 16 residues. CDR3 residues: CASSQDVGQGGGTQYF. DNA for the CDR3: TGCGCCAGCAGCCAAGATGTCGGACAGGGGGGAGGTACGCAGTATTTT.

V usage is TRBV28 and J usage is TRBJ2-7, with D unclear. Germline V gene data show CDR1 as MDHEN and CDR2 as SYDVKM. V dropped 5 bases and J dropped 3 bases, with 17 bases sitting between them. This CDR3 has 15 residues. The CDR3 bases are TGTGCCAGCAGTAACGCAGGCATCCTGAACTACGAGCAGTACTTC. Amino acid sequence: CASSNAGILNYEQYF.

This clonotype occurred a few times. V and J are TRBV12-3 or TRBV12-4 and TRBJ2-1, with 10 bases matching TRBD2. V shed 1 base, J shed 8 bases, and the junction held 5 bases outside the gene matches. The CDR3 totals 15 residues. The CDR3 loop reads CASSLVLAGGHEQFF. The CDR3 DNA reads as TGTGCCAGCAGTTTAGTATTAGCGGGAGGACATGAGCAGTTCTTC.

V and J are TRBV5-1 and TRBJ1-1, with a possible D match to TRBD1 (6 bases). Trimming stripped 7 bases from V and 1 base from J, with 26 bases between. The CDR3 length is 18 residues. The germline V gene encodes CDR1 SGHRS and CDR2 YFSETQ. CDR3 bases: TGCGCCAGCCTCCCTACGGGGGCGGGGTTGATAAAGAACACTGAAGCTTTCTTT. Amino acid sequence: CASLPTGAGLIKNTEAFF.

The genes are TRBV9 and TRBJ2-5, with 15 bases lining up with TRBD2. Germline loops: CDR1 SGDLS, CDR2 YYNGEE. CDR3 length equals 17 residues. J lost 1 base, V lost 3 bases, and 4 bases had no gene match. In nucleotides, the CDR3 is TGTGCCAGCAGCGACGGGACTAGCGGGGGGACCCAAGAGACCCAGTACTTC. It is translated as CASSDGTSGGTQETQYF.

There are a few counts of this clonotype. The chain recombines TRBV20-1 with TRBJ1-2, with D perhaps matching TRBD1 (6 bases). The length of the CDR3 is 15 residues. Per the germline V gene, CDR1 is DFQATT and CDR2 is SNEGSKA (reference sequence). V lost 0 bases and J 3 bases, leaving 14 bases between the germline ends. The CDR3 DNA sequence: TGCAGTGCTAGAGATCCCCTCGGGGGGCACTATGGCTACACCTTC. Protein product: CSARDPLGGHYGYTF.

The CDR3 reads CASSTGGPPYEQYF. CDR3 nucleotide sequence: TGTGCCAGTAGTACGGGGGGCCCCCCCTACGAGCAGTACTTC. The genes are TRBV19 and TRBJ2-7; D is perhaps TRBD2 (7 bases). V was clipped by 4 bases and J by 2 bases, with 12 bases between them. Germline lookup yields CDR1 LNHDA and CDR2 SQIVND (reference sequence). CDR3 length: 14 amino acids.

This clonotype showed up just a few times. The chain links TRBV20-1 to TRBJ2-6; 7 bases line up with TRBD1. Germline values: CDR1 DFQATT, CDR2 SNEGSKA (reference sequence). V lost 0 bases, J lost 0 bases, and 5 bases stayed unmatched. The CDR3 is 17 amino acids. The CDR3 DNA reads TGCAGTGCTAGAGAGCGGACAGGACCCTCTGGGGCCAACGTCCTGACTTTC. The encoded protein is CSARERTGPSGANVLTF.

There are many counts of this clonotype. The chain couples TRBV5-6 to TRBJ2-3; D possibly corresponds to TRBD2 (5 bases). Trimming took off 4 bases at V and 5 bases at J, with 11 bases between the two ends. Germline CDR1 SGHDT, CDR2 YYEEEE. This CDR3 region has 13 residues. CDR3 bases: TGTGCCAGCAGCGCTCCGGCGGGAGATACGCAGTATTTT. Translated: CASSAPAGDTQYF.

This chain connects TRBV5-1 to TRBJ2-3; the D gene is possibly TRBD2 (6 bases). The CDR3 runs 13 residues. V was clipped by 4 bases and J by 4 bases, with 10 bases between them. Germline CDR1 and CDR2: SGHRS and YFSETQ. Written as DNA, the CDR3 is TGCGCCAGCAGCATGACTAGATCAGATACGCAGTATTTT. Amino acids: CASSMTRSDTQYF.

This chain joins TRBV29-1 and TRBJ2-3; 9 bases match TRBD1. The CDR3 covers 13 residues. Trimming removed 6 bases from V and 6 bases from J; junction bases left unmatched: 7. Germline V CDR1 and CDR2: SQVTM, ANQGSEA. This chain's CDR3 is CSVATGGPDTQYF. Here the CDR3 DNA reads TGCAGCGTCGCTACAGGGGGCCCGGATACGCAGTATTTT.

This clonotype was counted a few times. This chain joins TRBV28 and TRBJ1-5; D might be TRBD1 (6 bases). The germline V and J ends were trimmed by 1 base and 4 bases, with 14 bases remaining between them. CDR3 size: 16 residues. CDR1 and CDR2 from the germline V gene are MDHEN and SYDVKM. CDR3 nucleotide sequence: TGTGCCAGCAGTTTATCCCTGGACAGAAAGAATCAGCCCCAGCATTTT. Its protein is CASSLSLDRKNQPQHF.

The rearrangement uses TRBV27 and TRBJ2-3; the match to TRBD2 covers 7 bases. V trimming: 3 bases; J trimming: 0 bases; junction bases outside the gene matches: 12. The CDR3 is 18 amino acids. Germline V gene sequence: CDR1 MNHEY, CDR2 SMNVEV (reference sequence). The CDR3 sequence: CASSFVASGAASTDTQYF. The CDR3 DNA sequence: TGTGCCAGCAGTTTCGTGGCTAGCGGAGCCGCTAGCACAGATACGCAGTATTTT.

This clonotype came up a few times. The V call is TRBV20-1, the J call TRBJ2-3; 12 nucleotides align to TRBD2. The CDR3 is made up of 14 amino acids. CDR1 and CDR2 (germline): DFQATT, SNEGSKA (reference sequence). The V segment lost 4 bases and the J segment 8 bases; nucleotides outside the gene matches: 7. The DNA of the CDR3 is TGCAGTGCTACGACTAGCGGGGGTTCGTCTACGCAGTATTTT. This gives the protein CSATTSGGSSTQYF.

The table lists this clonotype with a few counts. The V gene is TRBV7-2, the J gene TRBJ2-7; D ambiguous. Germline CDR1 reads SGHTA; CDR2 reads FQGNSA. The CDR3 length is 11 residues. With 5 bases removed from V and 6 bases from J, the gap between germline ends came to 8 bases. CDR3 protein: CASSLHFEQYF. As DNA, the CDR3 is TGTGCCAGCAGCCTCCATTTCGAGCAGTACTTC.

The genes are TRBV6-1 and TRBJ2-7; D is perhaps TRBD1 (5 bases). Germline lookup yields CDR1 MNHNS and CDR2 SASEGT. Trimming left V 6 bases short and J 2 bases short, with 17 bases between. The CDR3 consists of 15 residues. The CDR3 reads CASSDPGIGTYEQYF. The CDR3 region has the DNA TGTGCCAGCAGCGACCCAGGGATTGGGACCTACGAGCAGTACTTC.

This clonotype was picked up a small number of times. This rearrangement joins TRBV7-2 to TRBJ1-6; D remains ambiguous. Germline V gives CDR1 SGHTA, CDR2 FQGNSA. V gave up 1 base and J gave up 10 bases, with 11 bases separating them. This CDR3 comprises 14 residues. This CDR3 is CASSLGLLGSPLHF. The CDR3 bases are TGTGCCAGCAGCTTAGGACTCCTGGGGTCACCCCTCCACTTT.

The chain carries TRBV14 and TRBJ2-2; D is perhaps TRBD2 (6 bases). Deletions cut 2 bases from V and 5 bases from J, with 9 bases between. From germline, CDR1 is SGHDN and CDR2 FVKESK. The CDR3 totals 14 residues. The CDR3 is CASSQQGGTGELFF. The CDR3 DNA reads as TGTGCCAGCAGCCAACAGGGAGGAACCGGGGAGCTGTTTTTT.